The clone carrying this T cell receptor beta chain was seen repeatedly, ten times or more. Graves' hyperthyroidism is called stable when ophthalmopathy does not progress within 18 months. These data are taken from a study of T cells in Graves' hyperthyroidism and ophthalmopathy. Amplified TCR beta CDR3 regions derived from RNA transcripts. The TCR CDR3 was amplified in a first-round RT-PCR using the HTBI primer set. TCRdb re-called the multiplex PCR reads with MiXCR, one entry per CDR3 protein. This sample has some 300,000 distinct CDR3 sequences, with around 16% found just once. The CDR3 is made up of 16 amino acids. Germline lookup yields CDR1 DFQATT and CDR2 SNEGSKA (reference sequence). V shed 3 bases and J shed 6 bases, with 24 bases lying between them.

This TCR came from a man in his thirties or forties with Graves' hyperthyroidism. Input material: blood. This chain uses TRBV20-1 with TRBJ2-7, with D possibly matching TRBD2 (5 bases). The CDR3: CSARRTEGPATTEQYF. The CDR3 region has the DNA TGCAGTGCTAGGCGGACTGAAGGGCCCGCTACTACCGAGCAGTACTTC.